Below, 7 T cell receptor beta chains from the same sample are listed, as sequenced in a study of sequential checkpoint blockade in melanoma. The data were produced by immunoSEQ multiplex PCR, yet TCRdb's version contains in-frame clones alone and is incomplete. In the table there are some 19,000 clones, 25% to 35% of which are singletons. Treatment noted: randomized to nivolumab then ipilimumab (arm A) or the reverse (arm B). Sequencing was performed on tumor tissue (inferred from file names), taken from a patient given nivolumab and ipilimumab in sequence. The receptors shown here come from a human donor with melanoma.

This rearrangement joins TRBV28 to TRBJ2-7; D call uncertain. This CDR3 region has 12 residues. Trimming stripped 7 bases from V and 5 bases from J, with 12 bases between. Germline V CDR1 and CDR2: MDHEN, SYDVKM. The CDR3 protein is CASIGIPHEQYF. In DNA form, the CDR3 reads TGTGCCAGCATCGGTATCCCCCACGAGCAGTACTTC.

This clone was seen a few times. CDR3 nucleotide sequence: TGTGCCAGCACGTACCGGGTAGCGGAATACAATGAGCAGTTCTTC. Translation gives CASTYRVAEYNEQFF. This chain uses TRBV18 with TRBJ2-1; D is possibly TRBD2 (6 bases). Germline lookup yields CDR1 KGHSH and CDR2 LQKENI. The CDR3 has 15 residues. The germline V and J ends were trimmed by 8 bases and 4 bases, with 18 bases remaining between them.

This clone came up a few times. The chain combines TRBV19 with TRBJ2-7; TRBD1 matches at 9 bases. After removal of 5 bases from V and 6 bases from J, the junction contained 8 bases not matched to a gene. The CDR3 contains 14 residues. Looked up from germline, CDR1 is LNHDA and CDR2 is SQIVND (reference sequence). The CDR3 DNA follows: TGTGCCAGTAGTTCCCGGGGACAGGGAGCCGAGCAGTACTTC. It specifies CASSSRGQGAEQYF.

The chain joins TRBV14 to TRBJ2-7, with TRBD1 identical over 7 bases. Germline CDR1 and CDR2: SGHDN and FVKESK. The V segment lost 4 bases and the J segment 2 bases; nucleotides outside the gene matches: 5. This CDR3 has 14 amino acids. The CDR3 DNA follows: TGTGCCAGCAGCCGACAGACAGGGCCCTACGAGCAGTACTTC. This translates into CASSRQTGPYEQYF. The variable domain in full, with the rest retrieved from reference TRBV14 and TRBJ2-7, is EAGVTQFPSHSVIEKGQTVTLRCDPISGHDNLYWYRRVMGKEIKFLLHFVKESKQDESGMPNNRFLAERTGGTYSTLKVQPAELEDSGVYFCASSRQTGPYEQYFGPGTRLTVT.

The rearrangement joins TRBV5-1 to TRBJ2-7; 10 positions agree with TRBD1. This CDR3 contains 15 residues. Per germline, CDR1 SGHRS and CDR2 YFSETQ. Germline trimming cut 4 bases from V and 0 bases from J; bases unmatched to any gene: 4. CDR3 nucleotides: TGCGCCAGCAGCGTTTGGACAGGGGGCTCCTACGAGCAGTACTTC. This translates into CASSVWTGGSYEQYF. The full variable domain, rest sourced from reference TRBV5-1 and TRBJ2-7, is KAGVTQTPRYLIKTRGQQVTLSCSPISGHRSVSWYQQTPGQGLQFLFEYFSETQRNKGNFPGRFSGRQFSNSRSEMNVSTLELGDSALYLCASSVWTGGSYEQYFGPGTRLTVT.

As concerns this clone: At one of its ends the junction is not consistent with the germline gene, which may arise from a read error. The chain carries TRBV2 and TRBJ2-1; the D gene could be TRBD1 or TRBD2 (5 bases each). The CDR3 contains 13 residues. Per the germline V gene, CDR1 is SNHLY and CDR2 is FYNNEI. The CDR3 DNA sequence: TGTGCCAGCAGGGAAGGGACGTACAATGAGCAGTTCTTC. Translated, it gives CASREGTYNEQFF.

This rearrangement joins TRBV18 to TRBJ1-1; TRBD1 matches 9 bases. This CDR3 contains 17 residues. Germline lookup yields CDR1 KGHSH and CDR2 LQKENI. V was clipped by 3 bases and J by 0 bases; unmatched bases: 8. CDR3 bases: TGTGCCAGCTCACCCGCCGGGACAGGGAGGGTGAACACTGAAGCTTTCTTT. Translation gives CASSPAGTGRVNTEAFF.